The rows below give T cell receptor beta chains drawn from one sample of a study of T cells in Graves' hyperthyroidism and ophthalmopathy. TCRdb reprocessed the multiplex PCR reads via MiXCR and lists one record per CDR3 protein. The sample yields about 560,000 distinct CDR3 sequences, approximately 15% seen once. The sample taken for sequencing was blood. These receptors were taken from a woman aged 40 to 50 with Graves' hyperthyroidism. CDR3s include the opening cysteine and the closing phenylalanine or tryptophan.

V gene	J gene	CDR3 protein
TRBV11-2	TRBJ2-6	CASSFTSGALWGANVLTF
TRBV2	TRBJ1-1	CASNTGGIGTEAFF
TRBV18	TRBJ2-1	CASSPPNLAYRGNEQFF
TRBV27	TRBJ1-6	CASTNWEGGSPLHF
TRBV7-8	TRBJ2-1	CASSYLAGAAYNEQFF
TRBV19	TRBJ2-3	CASSIDFGRIALGLAGLTDTQYF
TRBV19	TRBJ2-2	CACQGRNTGELFF
TRBV19	TRBJ1-5	CASSIDISGNQPQHF
TRBV6-1	TRBJ2-5	CASSAERYLSQETQYF
TRBV6-2/TRBV6-3	TRBJ1-4	CASSAGQGVSNEKLFF
TRBV6-5	TRBJ1-1	CASSYGRGAYEAFF
TRBV6-1	TRBJ1-1	CASSRSRDRGETEAFF
TRBV19	TRBJ1-1	CASSIGRQIQTEAFF
TRBV6-5	TRBJ1-5	CASSYSRQLNQPQHF
TRBV5-5	TRBJ2-5	CASSLEWGQETQYF
TRBV7-9	TRBJ2-5	CASSLVRDSLDETQYF